Listed here are 4 T cell receptor beta chains from one sample, sequenced in a study of T cell changes during pregnancy in multiple sclerosis. Clones were read by immunoSEQ multiplex PCR, and TCRdb kept only the in-frame ones, dropping some. In the table there are some 47,000 clones, 95% to 96% of which are singletons. The source material was peripheral blood, sampled in the second trimester of pregnancy. These TCRs come from a female donor with multiple sclerosis, enrolled in a pregnancy study.

This sequence joins TRBV5-4 and TRBJ2-7; 11 bases are a match to TRBD2. The CDR3 runs 14 residues. Germline values: CDR1 SGHNT, CDR2 YYREEE (reference sequence). J lost 5 bases, V lost 3 bases, and 4 bases had no gene match. The CDR3 here is CASSSGTSGHEQYF. For the CDR3, the DNA is TGTGCCAGCAGCTCCGGGACTAGCGGCCACGAGCAGTACTTC.

This clone has only one observation. The genes are TRBV5-1 and TRBJ1-1, with a weak D call TRBD1 (5 bases). This CDR3 has 14 amino acids. Between the trimmed V and J ends, which lost 3 bases and 4 bases, there was a span of 13 bases. The germline V gene has CDR1 SGHRS and CDR2 YFSETQ. The CDR3 spells CASSSLGGGTEAFF. The DNA for the CDR3 is TGCGCCAGCAGCTCGTTGGGGGGTGGCACTGAAGCTTTCTTT.

This chain connects TRBV6-1 to TRBJ1-3; D remains ambiguous. Germline values: CDR1 MNHNS, CDR2 SASEGT. V dropped 1 base and J dropped 1 base, with 5 bases sitting between them. The CDR3 length is 14 residues. The CDR3 sequence: CASSEVRSGNTIYF. The CDR3 DNA reads as TGTGCCAGCAGTGAAGTGCGGTCTGGAAACACCATATATTTT.

The chain is built from TRBV7-2 and TRBJ2-1; D call uncertain. The germline V and J ends were trimmed by 3 bases and 6 bases, with 9 bases remaining between them. The CDR3 spans 13 residues. Per the germline V gene, CDR1 is SGHTA and CDR2 is FQGNSA. CDR3 in DNA: TGTGCCAGCAGCTTGAGGATGGGCAATGAGCAGTTCTTC. Its protein is CASSLRMGNEQFF.